A selection of T cell receptor beta chains follows, all from one sample in a study of T cells in Graves' hyperthyroidism and ophthalmopathy. MiXCR, applied by TCRdb to the multiplex PCR reads, yields one record per CDR3 protein. Of some 400,000 distinct CDR3 sequences listed, about 15% are singletons. Input material: blood. The receptor set was obtained from a woman aged 55-70 years with Graves' hyperthyroidism. Each CDR3 is given without its conserved first and last residue. A row's size may be missing; if present it is once, few, many or a size class.

J gene: TRBJ2-7
V gene: TRBV11-3
clone size: many
CDR3 protein: ASSSGVGAGGPNEQY

J gene: TRBJ2-1
V gene: TRBV7-9
clone size: many
CDR3 protein: ASSLDTHNEQF

J gene: TRBJ2-5
V gene: TRBV4-1
clone size: .
CDR3 protein: ASSHPSEDRAGETQY

J gene: TRBJ2-7
V gene: TRBV6-5
clone size: .
CDR3 protein: ASSYSVGPAYEQY

J gene: TRBJ2-2
V gene: TRBV2
clone size: many
CDR3 protein: ATGGGRNTGELF

J gene: TRBJ2-3
V gene: TRBV19
clone size: .
CDR3 protein: ASSYTGGSTDTQY

J gene: TRBJ2-7
V gene: TRBV7-6
clone size: many
CDR3 protein: ASSLGSRGSYEQY

J gene: TRBJ2-5
V gene: TRBV3-1
clone size: many
CDR3 protein: ASSLSGTEETQY

J gene: TRBJ2-1
V gene: TRBV24-1
clone size: many
CDR3 protein: ATSDSWGASNEQF

J gene: TRBJ2-1
V gene: TRBV5-1
clone size: many
CDR3 protein: ASSTDRVGKFRRGGISHEQF

J gene: TRBJ2-1
V gene: TRBV12-3/TRBV12-4
clone size: many
CDR3 protein: ASSWTVTYNEQF

J gene: TRBJ2-7
V gene: TRBV20-1
clone size: many
CDR3 protein: SARSTSGNEQY

J gene: TRBJ1-1
V gene: TRBV20-1
clone size: many
CDR3 protein: SARTRGLNTEAF

J gene: TRBJ2-5
V gene: TRBV5-8
clone size: .
CDR3 protein: ASSPGLAGGGRKTQY

J gene: TRBJ2-5
V gene: TRBV29-1
clone size: .
CDR3 protein: STHSGNQETQY

J gene: TRBJ1-5
V gene: TRBV6-5
clone size: .
CDR3 protein: ASSSGGAGNQPQH

J gene: TRBJ1-2
V gene: TRBV9
clone size: few
CDR3 protein: ASSVALKSRFNYGYT

J gene: TRBJ2-7
V gene: TRBV30
clone size: many
CDR3 protein: AWSPTSGGWYEQY

J gene: TRBJ2-7
V gene: TRBV2
clone size: many
CDR3 protein: ASSLGTRGYEQY

J gene: TRBJ2-7
V gene: TRBV11-2
clone size: many
CDR3 protein: ASSPAGTSGGYEQY

J gene: TRBJ2-3
V gene: TRBV30
clone size: many
CDR3 protein: AWNKRGSTDTQY

J gene: TRBJ2-1
V gene: TRBV4-1
clone size: few
CDR3 protein: ASRPTGYNEQF

J gene: TRBJ2-1
V gene: TRBV5-5
clone size: many
CDR3 protein: ASSWTGFFSNEQF

J gene: TRBJ2-2
V gene: TRBV12-3/TRBV12-4
clone size: many
CDR3 protein: ASRLGTGATGELF

J gene: TRBJ1-1
V gene: TRBV19
clone size: few
CDR3 protein: ASRMIQGYRTEAF

J gene: TRBJ2-1
V gene: TRBV6-1
clone size: many
CDR3 protein: ASSYGGLGNEQF

J gene: TRBJ1-4
V gene: TRBV11-3
clone size: many
CDR3 protein: ASRGDRGSEKLF

J gene: TRBJ2-1
V gene: TRBV7-9
clone size: .
CDR3 protein: ASSSQDGTSENNEQF

J gene: TRBJ1-1
V gene: TRBV28
clone size: many
CDR3 protein: ASSVPGGGNTEAF

J gene: TRBJ2-2
V gene: TRBV6-1
clone size: .
CDR3 protein: ASMRPGPTGELS

J gene: TRBJ2-2
V gene: TRBV3-1
clone size: .
CDR3 protein: ALTPTSGRAGGTGELF

J gene: TRBJ2-7
V gene: TRBV30
clone size: few
CDR3 protein: AWSPDRGEQY

J gene: TRBJ1-1
V gene: TRBV25-1
clone size: many
CDR3 protein: ASSEQGIKGEAF

J gene: TRBJ1-6
V gene: TRBV3-1
clone size: many
CDR3 protein: ASSQGTPGGSPLH

J gene: TRBJ2-4
V gene: TRBV7-9
clone size: .
CDR3 protein: ASSFWPANIQY

J gene: TRBJ2-4
V gene: TRBV11-3
clone size: many
CDR3 protein: ASRWRGVVKAKNIQY

J gene: TRBJ2-3
V gene: TRBV19
clone size: few
CDR3 protein: ASTQGITDTQY

J gene: TRBJ1-1
V gene: TRBV6-2/TRBV6-3
clone size: many
CDR3 protein: ASSSSRVVDTEAF

J gene: TRBJ2-7
V gene: TRBV4-2
clone size: many
CDR3 protein: ASSQEGPTGGTYEQY

J gene: TRBJ1-5
V gene: TRBV28
clone size: many
CDR3 protein: ASSLVDGNQPQH

J gene: TRBJ2-3
V gene: TRBV20-1
clone size: few
CDR3 protein: SAPDYLTDTQY

J gene: TRBJ1-6
V gene: TRBV7-8
clone size: few
CDR3 protein: ASSSRDERHSPLH

J gene: TRBJ2-7
V gene: TRBV5-1
clone size: many
CDR3 protein: ASSYSTGTNTYEQY

J gene: TRBJ1-5
V gene: TRBV12-5
clone size: few
CDR3 protein: ASGSLPLRGPQH

J gene: TRBJ2-5
V gene: TRBV11-2
clone size: many
CDR3 protein: ASGGGQGETQY

J gene: TRBJ2-7
V gene: TRBV7-9
clone size: many
CDR3 protein: ASSSGGGSYEQY

J gene: TRBJ2-5
V gene: TRBV27
clone size: many
CDR3 protein: ASSLWPTGGETQY

J gene: TRBJ2-1
V gene: TRBV12-5
clone size: many
CDR3 protein: ASAKTGEFGNEQF

J gene: TRBJ2-1
V gene: TRBV5-5
clone size: many
CDR3 protein: ASSSTGNTNSYNEQF

J gene: TRBJ1-5
V gene: TRBV30
clone size: many
CDR3 protein: AWSDSPYLGEQH

J gene: TRBJ1-1
V gene: TRBV10-3
clone size: many
CDR3 protein: AILDSSNTEAF

J gene: TRBJ2-4
V gene: TRBV3-1
clone size: few
CDR3 protein: ASSQDKTGAAKNIQY

J gene: TRBJ1-2
V gene: TRBV18
clone size: many
CDR3 protein: ASSRQGGYT

J gene: TRBJ2-5
V gene: TRBV5-1
clone size: few
CDR3 protein: ASSPSLEETQY

J gene: TRBJ1-1
V gene: TRBV11-2
clone size: many
CDR3 protein: ASSLEAGAGSNTEAF

J gene: TRBJ2-7
V gene: TRBV7-9
clone size: few
CDR3 protein: ASSPRPGQGPPSDEQY

J gene: TRBJ2-2
V gene: TRBV7-9
clone size: .
CDR3 protein: ASSLEPTNTGEPF

J gene: TRBJ2-1
V gene: TRBV20-1
clone size: many
CDR3 protein: SARDPQRGKEQF

J gene: TRBJ2-3
V gene: TRBV5-1
clone size: many
CDR3 protein: ASSLPGTSGRSDTQY

J gene: TRBJ1-4
V gene: TRBV18
clone size: .
CDR3 protein: ASSPVSTNEKLF